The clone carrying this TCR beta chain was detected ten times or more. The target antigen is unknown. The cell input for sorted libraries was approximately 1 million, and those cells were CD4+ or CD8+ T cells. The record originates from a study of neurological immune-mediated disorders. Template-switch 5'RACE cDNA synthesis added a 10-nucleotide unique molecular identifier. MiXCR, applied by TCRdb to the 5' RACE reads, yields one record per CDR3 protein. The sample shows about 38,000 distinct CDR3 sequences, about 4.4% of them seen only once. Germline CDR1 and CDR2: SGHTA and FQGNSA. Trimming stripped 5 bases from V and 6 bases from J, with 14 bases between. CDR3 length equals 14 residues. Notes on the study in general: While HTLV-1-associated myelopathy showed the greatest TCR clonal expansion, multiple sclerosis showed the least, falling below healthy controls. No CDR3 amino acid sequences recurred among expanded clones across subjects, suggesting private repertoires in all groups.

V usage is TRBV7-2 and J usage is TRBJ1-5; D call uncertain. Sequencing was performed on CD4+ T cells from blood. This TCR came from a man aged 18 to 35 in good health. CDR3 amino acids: CASSPRGGSQPQHF. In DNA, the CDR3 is TGTGCCAGCAGCCCCCGGGGAGGGAGTCAGCCCCAGCATTTT.